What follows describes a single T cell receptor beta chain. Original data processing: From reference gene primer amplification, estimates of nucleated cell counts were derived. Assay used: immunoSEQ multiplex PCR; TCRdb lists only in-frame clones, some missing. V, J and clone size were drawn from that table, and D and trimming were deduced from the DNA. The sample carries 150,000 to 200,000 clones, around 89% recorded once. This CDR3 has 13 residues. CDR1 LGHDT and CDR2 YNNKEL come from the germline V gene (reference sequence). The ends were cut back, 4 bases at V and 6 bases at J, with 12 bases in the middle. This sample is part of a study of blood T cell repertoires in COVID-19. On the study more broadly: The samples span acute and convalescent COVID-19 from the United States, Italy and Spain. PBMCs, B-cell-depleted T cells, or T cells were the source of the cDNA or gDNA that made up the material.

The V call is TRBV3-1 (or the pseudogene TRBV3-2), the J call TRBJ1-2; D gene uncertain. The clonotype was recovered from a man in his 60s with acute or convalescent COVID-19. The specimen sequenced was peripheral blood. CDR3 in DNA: TGTGCCAGCAGCCCAACAGATATAGATGGCTACACCTTC. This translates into CASSPTDIDGYTF.